The 9 T cell receptor beta chains reported below all come from one sample, sequenced in a study of response to subunit inactivated influenza vaccine. MiXCR, applied by TCRdb to the RT-PCR reads, yields one record per CDR3 protein. The sample lists more than 200,000 distinct CDR3 sequences, 9% to 15% occurring once. Here the sequenced sample was non-naive T cells sorted from PBMCs, taken 14 days before vaccination. All receptors come from a middle-aged man who received an inactivated influenza vaccine.

The chain carries TRBV11-2 and TRBJ2-5; TRBD2 agrees at 12 bases. This CDR3 spans 19 amino acids. The J segment lost 0 bases and the V segment lost 4 bases, leaving 12 bases of the junction unmatched. Germline V lookup: CDR1 SGHAT, CDR2 FQNNGV. The DNA for the CDR3 is TGTGCCAGCAGCTACGGACTAGCGGGGTGGAGCAATTACCAAGAGACCCAGTACTTC. It specifies CASSYGLAGWSNYQETQYF. The full variable domain, with the rest looked up from reference TRBV11-2 and TRBJ2-5, is EAGVAQSPRYKIIEKRQSVAFWCNPISGHATLYWYQQILGQGPKLLIQFQNNGVVDDSQLPKDRFSAERLKGVDSTLKIQPAKLEDSAVYLCASSYGLAGWSNYQETQYFGPGTRLLVL.

This clonotype showed up just a few times. This chain uses TRBV4-3 with TRBJ2-5; TRBD2 aligns across 11 bases. The CDR3 length is 16 residues. V trimming: 0 bases; J trimming: 4 bases; junction bases outside the gene matches: 4. Germline loops: CDR1 LGHNA, CDR2 YSLEER. CDR3 protein: CASSQDRLAGRETQYF. DNA of the CDR3: TGCGCCAGCAGCCAAGATCGACTAGCGGGACGAGAGACCCAGTACTTC.

V gene TRBV20-1 combines with J gene TRBJ1-2; TRBD1 aligns across 7 bases. CDR1 DFQATT and CDR2 SNEGSKA come from the germline V gene (reference sequence). The V and J ends lost 0 bases and 4 bases, in that order; junction bases with no gene match: 8. CDR3 length equals 15 residues. The CDR3 reads CSARDESGGGYGYTF. CDR3 bases: TGCAGTGCTAGAGATGAGTCAGGGGGAGGCTATGGCTACACCTTC.

The V call is TRBV29-1, the J call TRBJ2-7; 12 bases are shared with TRBD1. Germline CDR1 SQVTM, CDR2 ANQGSEA. V dropped 4 bases and J dropped 0; count of bases not matched to a gene: 10. CDR3 length: 17 residues. This CDR3 reads CSVAWDRGPWSSYEQYF. In nucleotides, the CDR3 is TGCAGCGTTGCGTGGGACAGGGGGCCTTGGAGCTCCTACGAGCAGTACTTC.

At least ten counts were recorded for this clonotype. V is TRBV20-1 and J is TRBJ1-1; tentatively, D is TRBD1 (6 bases). This CDR3 is built from 12 residues. The V and J ends lost 7 bases and 3 bases respectively, with 12 bases between them. The germline V gene encodes CDR1 DFQATT and CDR2 SNEGSKA (reference sequence). The CDR3 nucleotides are TGCAGTGTAGCGGGACATTACACTGAAGCTTTCTTT. It encodes CSVAGHYTEAFF.

In DNA, the CDR3 is TGTGCCAGCAGTGAAGAGAACAGGGGTTCCTACGAGCAGTACTTC. Translation gives CASSEENRGSYEQYF. V and J are TRBV6-1 and TRBJ2-7; 7 bases agree with TRBD1. The CDR3 contains 15 residues. CDR1 is MNHNS and CDR2 is SASEGT in the germline V gene. The trim removed 1 base at V and 1 base at J, leaving 4 bases unmatched.

With respect to this clonotype: Mismatch with germline at one junction end may stem from a read error. The gene calls are TRBV29-1 and TRBJ2-3; D is unclear. CDR3 length equals 14 residues. The germline CDR1 and CDR2 sequences are SQVTM and ANQGSEA. The CDR3 protein is CSVEESSSTDTQYF. CDR3 in DNA: TGCAGCGTCGAAGAATCTTCTAGCACAGATACGCAGTATTTT.

The chain combines TRBV6-5 with TRBJ2-5; 7 bases are shared with TRBD1. This CDR3 is 14 amino acids long. Per germline, CDR1 MNHEY and CDR2 SVGAGI. V lost 4 bases, J lost 3 bases, and 5 bases stayed unmatched. Written as DNA, the CDR3 is TGTGCCAGCAGTTTATCCGGGACAGAAGAGACCCAGTACTTC. Translating it yields CASSLSGTEETQYF.

The V gene is TRBV2, the J gene TRBJ2-7; 7 nucleotides agree with TRBD2. V shed 3 bases, J shed 0 bases, and the junction held 2 bases outside the gene matches. Germline assignment: CDR1 SNHLY and CDR2 FYNNEI. The CDR3 extends over 14 amino acids. The DNA for the CDR3 is TGTGCCAGCAGTGACGGCGGGGGCTCCTACGAGCAGTACTTC. This codes for CASSDGGGSYEQYF.